This record covers a single TCR beta chain. This clone's antigen is unknown. There are no base qualities to consult, and no much larger clone falls within one base. Each donor gave one peripheral blood draw, averaging around 0.11 L, which was collected into heparinised tubes. A BD FACSAria II and a panel including CD45RO, CCR7, CD25, CD127, CD95 and CD27 were used to sort naive, central memory, regulatory and stem cell-like memory CD4+ T cells. Every sorted population had a purity above 95%. Right away, PBMCs were isolated by Lymphoprep density gradient centrifugation and were stained directly, with no culture step. To minimize batch effects, samples were stained and sorted in pairs, one healthy donor with one patient per experiment. CDR1 is given as MDHEN and CDR2 as SYDVKM, both from the germline V gene. Relative to germline, V is missing 4 bases and J is missing 5 bases, with 7 bases of the junction outside any gene match. The CDR3 holds 14 amino acids from the cysteine to the phenylalanine. Solely the CDR3 DNA is kept, with 42 bases framed from the first base.

The entire amount of isolated RNA was reverse transcribed using the High Capacity cDNA Reverse Transcription Kit, so the sequenced TCRB transcripts were expressed ones. Naive, central memory and regulatory T cell samples underwent deep immunoSEQ sequencing, averaging roughly 3.4 million total reads per sample. After sorted cells were lysed in RLT buffer, RNA was extracted with DNase-treated RNeasy Micro or Mini kits, with the choice depending on cell number. To prevent cross-contamination, every cell subset was processed on its own, while patient and healthy donor samples were processed together. The immunoSEQ multiplex PCR was used to amplify TCRB sequences from cDNA, yielding 87-bp fragments that span the CDR3 region. Amplicons were sequenced on the Illumina HiSeq platform. The source study handled its data this way. Synthetic template baselines were used to correct PCR bias computationally, reads within Hamming distance 2 were collapsed together, and singletons that could not be merged were discarded. Reads were aligned to IMGT to assign V, D and J genes, CDR3 length, and insertions or deletions at six rearrangement sites. Clonotype counts were normalized to sorted cell number within each subset before computing true diversity and Gini coefficients with the tcR R package. Repertoire sharing was quantified using the overlap coefficient calculated on TCRB nucleotide sequences. Out-of-frame TCRB sequences from naive cells were analyzed to stand in for the pre-selection repertoire. The source is immuneACCESS, and TCRdb retained only in-frame sequences with V and J called. Part of the clones is not carried over; for the studies checked, unresolved V genes explain less than half of this, and the remainder is unexplained. For V, J and clone size, that table is used; D and trimming come from the DNA. This sample holds approximately 300,000 clones; approximately 11% were observed only once. Together, the top ten hold 0.015% of the sample.

These data originate in a study of beta chain features in type 1 diabetes listed by TCRdb under 2018. Describing the broader study: No differences in mean age, gender distribution, total cell number or subset yield were found between patients and healthy donors. Across all samples, fewer than 130 million sorted cells were examined, and cell number per subset correlated strongly with RNA yield. The study compared the TCRB repertoires of sorted circulating CD4+ T cell subsets in recently diagnosed type 1 diabetes patients with those in matched healthy donors. Whereas all 28 donors provided naive and central memory subsets, regulatory and stem cell-like memory subsets were isolated from just 8 patients and roughly eight healthy donors.

Beyond this particular receptor, the publication reports: Naive, central memory and regulatory TCRB repertoires appeared to be more alike among patients than among healthy donors. Shorter templates might be favored by PCR, yet because patient and control samples were amplified and corrected together, any such skew would affect both groups equally. In all four CD4+ subsets, TCRB CDR3 length was moderately but significantly shorter in type 1 diabetes patients. Because cDNA was sequenced instead of genomic DNA, highly expressing activated cells could be over-represented, though the groups showed no difference in activation or CD3 levels. Patients with type 1 diabetes made fewer insertions and deleted more nucleotides at VDJ recombination sites, implying thymic rearrangement abnormalities. HLA sub-analyses involved small numbers of individuals, so any influence of HLA type on TCRB rearrangement remained unresolved.

The TCR comes from a woman in her thirties in good health. The material sequenced was naive CD4+ T cells from blood. The cell subset or site tag for this specimen amounts to: true naive CD4+ T cells. The rearrangement joined TRBV28 to TRBJ1-1; the junction holds 7 bases that match TRBD1. The CDR3 sequence is CASSSGGRRTEAFF. The DNA sequence is TGTGCCAGCAGTTCAGGGGGGAGACGTACTGAAGCTTTCTTT. The entire variable domain, with the stretches around the CDR3 drawn from the reference TRBV28 and TRBJ1-1 proteins, is DVKVTQSSRYLVKRTGEKVFLECVQDMDHENMFWYRQDPGLGLRLIYFSYDVKMKEKGDIPEGYSVSREKKERFSLILESASTNQTSMYLCASSSGGRRTEAFFGQGTRLTVV.